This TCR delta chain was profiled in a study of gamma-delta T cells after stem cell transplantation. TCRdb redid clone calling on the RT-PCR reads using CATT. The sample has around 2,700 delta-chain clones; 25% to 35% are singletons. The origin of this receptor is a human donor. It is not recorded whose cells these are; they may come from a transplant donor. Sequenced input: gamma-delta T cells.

CDR3 residues: CACDTVRGGYTEYYTDKLIF. The CDR3 DNA follows: TGTGCCTGTGACACCGTACGCGGGGGATACACCGAGTACTACACCGATAAACTCATCTTT. The V call is TRDV2, the J call TRDJ1; 9 bases map to TRDD3. V dropped 0 bases and J dropped 0; count of bases not matched to a gene: 16. Germline assignment: CDR1 GEAIGNYY and CDR2 EKD. The CDR3 sequence is 20 residues long.